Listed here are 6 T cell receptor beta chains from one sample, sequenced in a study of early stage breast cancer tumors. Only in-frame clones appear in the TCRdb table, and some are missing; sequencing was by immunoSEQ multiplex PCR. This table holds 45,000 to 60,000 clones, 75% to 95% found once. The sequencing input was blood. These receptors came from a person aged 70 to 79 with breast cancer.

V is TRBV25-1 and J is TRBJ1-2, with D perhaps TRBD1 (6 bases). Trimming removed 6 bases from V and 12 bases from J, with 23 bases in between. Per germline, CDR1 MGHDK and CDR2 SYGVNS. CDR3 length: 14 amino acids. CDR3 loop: CASSGKEKDQGNTF. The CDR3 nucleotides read TGTGCCAGCAGCGGAAAAGAAAAGGATCAGGGGAACACCTTC.

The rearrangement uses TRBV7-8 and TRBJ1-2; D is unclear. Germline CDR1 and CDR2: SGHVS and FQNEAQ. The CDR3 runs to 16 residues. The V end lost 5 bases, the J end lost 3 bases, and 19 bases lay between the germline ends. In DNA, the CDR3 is TGTGCCAGCAGCCTTCAGACACGGGATCACGACTATGGCTACACCTTC. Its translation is CASSLQTRDHDYGYTF.

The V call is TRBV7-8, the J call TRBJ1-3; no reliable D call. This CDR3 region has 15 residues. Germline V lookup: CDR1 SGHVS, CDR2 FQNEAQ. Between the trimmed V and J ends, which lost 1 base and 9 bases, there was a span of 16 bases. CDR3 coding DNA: TGTGCCAGCAGCTTAGAGGTCTCGGCTGGGAGCACCATATATTTT. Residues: CASSLEVSAGSTIYF.

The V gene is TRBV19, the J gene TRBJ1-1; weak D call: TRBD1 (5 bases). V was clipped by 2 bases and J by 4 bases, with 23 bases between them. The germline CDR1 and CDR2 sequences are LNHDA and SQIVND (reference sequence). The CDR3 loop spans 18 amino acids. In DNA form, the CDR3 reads TGTGCCAGTAGTATAAGGGTCCCGGGGACCGGGAGGAGCACTGAAGCTTTCTTT. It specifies CASSIRVPGTGRSTEAFF.

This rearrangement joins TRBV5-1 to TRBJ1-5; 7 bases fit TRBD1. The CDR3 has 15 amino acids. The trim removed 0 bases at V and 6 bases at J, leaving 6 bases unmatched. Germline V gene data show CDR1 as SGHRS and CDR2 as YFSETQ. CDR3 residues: CASSLETGQGQPQHF. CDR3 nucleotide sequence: TGCGCCAGCAGCTTGGAGACAGGGCAAGGTCAGCCCCAGCATTTT.

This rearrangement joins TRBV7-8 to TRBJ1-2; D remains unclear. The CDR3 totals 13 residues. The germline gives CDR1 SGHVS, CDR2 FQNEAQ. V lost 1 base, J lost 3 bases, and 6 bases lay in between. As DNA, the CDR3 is TGTGCCAGCAGCTTAGTACAAGACTATGGCTACACCTTC. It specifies CASSLVQDYGYTF. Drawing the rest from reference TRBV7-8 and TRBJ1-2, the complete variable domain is GAGVSQSPRYKVAKRGQDVALRCDPISGHVSLFWYQQALGQGPEFLTYFQNEAQLDKSGLPSDRFFAERPEGSVSTLKIQRTQQEDSAVYLCASSLVQDYGYTFGSGTRLTVV.